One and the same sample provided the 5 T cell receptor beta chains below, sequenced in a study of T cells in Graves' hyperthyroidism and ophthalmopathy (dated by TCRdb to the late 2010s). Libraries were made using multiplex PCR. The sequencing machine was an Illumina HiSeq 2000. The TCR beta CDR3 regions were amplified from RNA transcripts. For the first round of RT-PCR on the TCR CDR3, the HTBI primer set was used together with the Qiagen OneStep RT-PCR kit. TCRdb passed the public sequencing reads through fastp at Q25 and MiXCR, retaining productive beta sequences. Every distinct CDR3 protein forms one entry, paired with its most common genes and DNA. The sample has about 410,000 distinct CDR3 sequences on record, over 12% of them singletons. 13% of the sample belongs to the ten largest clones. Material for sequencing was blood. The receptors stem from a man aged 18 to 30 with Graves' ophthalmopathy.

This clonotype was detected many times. CDR3 in DNA: TGTGCCACCAGTGATTCCCGGACAGGGGGAAACTATGGCTACACCTTC. Amino acid sequence: CATSDSRTGGNYGYTF. The J gene is TRBJ1-2, the V gene TRBV24-1; 10 nucleotides line up with TRBD1. The CDR3 totals 16 residues. Germline CDR1 reads KGHDR; CDR2 reads SFDVKD. J lost 2 bases, V lost 2 bases, and 4 bases had no gene match.

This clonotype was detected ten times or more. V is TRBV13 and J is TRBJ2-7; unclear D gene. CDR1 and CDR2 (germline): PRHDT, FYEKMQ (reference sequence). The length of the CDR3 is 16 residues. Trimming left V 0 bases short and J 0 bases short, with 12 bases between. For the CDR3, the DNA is TGTGCCAGCAGCTTAGGAAAGCGCCCCCTCTCCTACGAGCAGTACTTC. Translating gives CASSLGKRPLSYEQYF.

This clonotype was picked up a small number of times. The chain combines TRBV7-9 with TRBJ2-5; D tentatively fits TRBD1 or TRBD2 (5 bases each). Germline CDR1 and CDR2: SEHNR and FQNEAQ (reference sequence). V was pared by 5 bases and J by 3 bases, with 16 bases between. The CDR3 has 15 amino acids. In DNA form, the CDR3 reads TGTGCCAGCAGCGACCTTAGGGGACGAGAAGAGACCCAGTACTTC. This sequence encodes CASSDLRGREETQYF.

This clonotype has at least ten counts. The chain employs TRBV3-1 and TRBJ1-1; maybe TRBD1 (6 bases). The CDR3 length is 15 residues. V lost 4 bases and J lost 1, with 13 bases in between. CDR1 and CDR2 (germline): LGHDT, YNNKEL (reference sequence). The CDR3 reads CASSLRTDRNTEAFF. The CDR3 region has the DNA TGTGCCAGCAGCCTCCGGACAGATAGGAACACTGAAGCTTTCTTT.

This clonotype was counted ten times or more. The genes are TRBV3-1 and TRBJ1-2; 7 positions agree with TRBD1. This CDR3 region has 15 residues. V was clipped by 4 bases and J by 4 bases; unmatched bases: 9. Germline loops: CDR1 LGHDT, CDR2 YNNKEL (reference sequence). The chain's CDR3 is CASSLKGAEAYGYTF. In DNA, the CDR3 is TGTGCCAGCAGCCTCAAGGGGGCAGAGGCCTATGGCTACACCTTC.